Listed here is a single TCR beta chain. This clonotype was counted between two and nine times. The specificity of this receptor is unknown. No much larger clone exists at a distance of one base, and base qualities are not known. CDR1 and CDR2 were assigned from the germline V gene (reference sequence) as LGHDT and YNNKEL. The CDR3 holds 14 amino acids from the cysteine to the phenylalanine. Here the CDR3 DNA is all that survives: 42 bases in frame from base 1. The trim is 3 bases for V and 0 bases for J, with a gap of 3 bases between the germline ends. These data come from a study of early T cells in non-severe SARS-CoV-2 infection (dated by TCRdb to 2020 to 2022). Background on the whole study: TCR sequencing used bulk RNA from unsorted whole blood, so alpha and beta chains could not be paired.

Set within a cohort of healthcare workers in London, UK, this nested case-control study involved weekly PCR testing of nasopharyngeal swabs along with blood sampling. Between 23 and 31 March 2020, the week of the UK lockdown, healthcare workers were enrolled and then followed up weekly for as long as 16 weeks. Study-wide findings and limitations: VDJdb matching was skewed toward anti-spike CD8 responses and likely underestimated virus-specific expansions, missing private and CD4 specificities.

The receptor library was made with 5' RACE. TCRdb names NextSeq 500 as the instrument used. To correct for sequencing error and PCR bias, the TCR library protocol tagged individual cDNA molecules with unique molecular identifiers. Both TCR alpha and beta chains were sequenced, and tight co-correlation was observed between alpha and beta sequence abundances in each sample. From the authors' description of their analysis: Decombinator V4 was used to annotate TCR sequences for V gene, J gene and CDR3. TCRs were defined as expanded if a significant change between any two time points was detected under a Poisson model with p below 0.0001. TCR abundances were normalised to the total number of TCRs sequenced per sample and were expressed as counts per million. MAIT TCRs were defined by TRAV1-2 paired with TRAJ12, TRAJ20 or TRAJ33, and iNKT TCRs by TRAV10 paired with TRAJ18. VDJdb, accessed on 1 November 2021, was searched for TCRs annotated for CMV, EBV and SARS-CoV-2, and TCRs annotated for more than one antigen were excluded. The public reads were quality trimmed at Q25 with fastp and then assembled into clones with MiXCR by TCRdb, keeping productive beta chains. Each record represents a unique CDR3 protein, reported with the most common genes and DNA among its rows. The V and J calls here are based on TCRdb, not the publication. This sample is represented by 100,000 to 150,000 distinct CDR3 sequences; under 15% of them were singletons. Less than 25% of the sample comes from the top ten.

The chain is assembled from TRBV3-1 and TRBJ2-6, with the D segment identity uncertain. The specimen was whole blood. The clonotype was recovered from an adult who was a healthcare worker with PCR-confirmed SARS-CoV-2 infection or an uninfected control (not recorded which). The CDR3 protein is CASSHTSGANVLTF. The base sequence is TGTGCCAGCAGCCACACCTCTGGGGCCAACGTCCTGACTTTC.